The 21 T cell receptor beta chains below were found in one sample sequenced in a study of T cells in Graves' hyperthyroidism and ophthalmopathy. Template material for amplifying TCR beta CDR3 regions consisted of RNA transcripts. HTBI primers were used for first-round RT-PCR of the TCR CDR3. One entry per CDR3 protein results from TCRdb running MiXCR on the multiplex PCR reads. The data hold fewer than 900,000 distinct CDR3 sequences, with roughly a sixth observed a single time. Material: blood. All receptors derive from a woman in her forties or fifties with Graves' hyperthyroidism that later progressed to Graves' ophthalmopathy.

The table lists this clonotype with a few counts. The chain uses TRBV27 and TRBJ2-1, with 8 bases matching TRBD1. The CDR3 sequence is 15 residues long. Germline CDR1 is MNHEY and CDR2 is SMNVEV (reference sequence). The ends lost 2 bases at V and 4 bases at J; junction bases unmatched: 4. CDR3 nucleotides: TGTGCCAGCAGTTTAGGGGGACAGGCTTACAATGAGCAGTTCTTC. This codes for CASSLGGQAYNEQFF.

This clonotype has only one observation. Since a much larger clone is just one base distant, this may be a read error. The chain combines TRBV6-2 or TRBV6-3 with TRBJ1-2, with D uncertain. V lost 0 bases and J lost 4, with 12 bases in between. Germline V lookup: CDR1 MNHEY, CDR2 SVGEGT. This CDR3 is built from 15 residues. The CDR3 protein is CASSYSKARVYGYTF. CDR3 nucleotides: TGTGCCAGCAGTTACTCAAAGGCTCGGGTCTATGGCTACACCTTC.

This clonotype was recorded many times. This chain uses TRBV5-1 with TRBJ1-6, with 7 bases aligning to TRBD1. The CDR3 runs to 15 residues. CDR1 and CDR2 from the germline V gene are SGHRS and YFSETQ. Losses at the gene ends were 4 bases for V and 8 bases for J; bases not matched to a gene: 9. CDR3 residues: CASSPRQGWDSPLHF. The CDR3 region has the DNA TGCGCCAGCAGCCCGCGACAGGGCTGGGATTCACCCCTCCACTTT. The complete variable domain, with remaining parts taken from reference TRBV5-1 and TRBJ1-6, reads KAGVTQTPRYLIKTRGQQVTLSCSPISGHRSVSWYQQTPGQGLQFLFEYFSETQRNKGNFPGRFSGRQFSNSRSEMNVSTLELGDSALYLCASSPRQGWDSPLHFGNGTRLTVT.

This clonotype was detected ten times or more. The chain has TRBV7-9 and TRBJ1-1; D not resolved. V dropped 2 bases and J dropped 7 bases, with 8 bases sitting between them. This CDR3 region has 12 residues. The germline V gene has CDR1 SEHNR and CDR2 FQNEAQ (reference sequence). CDR3 sequence (DNA): TGTGCCAGCAGCTTACTCGGCCTTGAAGCTTTCTTT. It is translated as CASSLLGLEAFF.

This clonotype was observed many times. The chain joins TRBV18 to TRBJ1-5, with D unresolved. Germline CDR1 KGHSH, CDR2 LQKENI. Trimming shortened V by 2 bases and J by 0 bases, and 11 bases separated the two germline ends. The CDR3 runs 16 residues. CDR3 sequence: CASSPGNSYSNQPQHF. In DNA, the CDR3 is TGTGCCAGCTCACCAGGAAACAGTTATAGCAATCAGCCCCAGCATTTT.

The table lists this clonotype with a few counts. This sequence joins TRBV18 and TRBJ2-2; possibly TRBD2 for D (5 bases). Per the germline V gene, CDR1 is KGHSH and CDR2 is LQKENI. Trimming cost V 5 bases and J 1 base, with 8 bases left between them. The CDR3 is made up of 14 amino acids. The CDR3 here is CASSKGGNTGELFF. CDR3 in DNA: TGTGCCAGCTCAAAAGGAGGGAACACCGGGGAGCTGTTTTTT.

This clonotype was recorded a few times. This chain uses TRBV27 with TRBJ1-2, with TRBD1 as a possible D gene (5 bases). Germline values: CDR1 MNHEY, CDR2 SMNVEV (reference sequence). The V gene lost 3 bases and the J gene lost 8 bases, with 16 bases spanning the gap. CDR3 length: 14 amino acids. CDR3 coding DNA: TGTGCCAGCAGTTTTGTTGGGACGAACGTCGGCTACACCTTC. Protein: CASSFVGTNVGYTF.

This clonotype was seen a handful of times. The rearrangement uses TRBV6-5 and TRBJ1-6; 7 bases agree with TRBD1. This CDR3 has 15 amino acids. V lost 8 bases and J lost 4; bases outside the gene matches: 8. CDR1 and CDR2 (germline): MNHEY, SVGAGI. The CDR3 nucleotides are TGTGCCAGCGGTTCCTTGGGACAGTATAATTCACCCCTCCACTTT. Translating it yields CASGSLGQYNSPLHF.

The V and J genes are TRBV20-1 and TRBJ1-4; TRBD1 might be the D (6 bases). Germline CDR1 is DFQATT and CDR2 is SNEGSKA (reference sequence). CDR3 length: 13 amino acids. V was cut by 4 bases and J by 8 bases, with 14 bases left in between. The CDR3 DNA sequence: TGCAGTGCTATACCGGGACAACGGGAAAAACTGTTTTTT. The encoded protein is CSAIPGQREKLFF.

This chain links TRBV28 with TRBJ2-5; 8 bases fit TRBD1. The CDR3 has 15 amino acids. J was trimmed by 4 bases and V by 5 bases; bases with no gene match: 9. The germline V gene has CDR1 MDHEN and CDR2 SYDVKM. The CDR3 DNA reads as TGTGCCAGCAGTGCCCCGGACAGGGTTGGAGAGACCCAGTACTTC. It specifies CASSAPDRVGETQYF.

This clonotype was seen a handful of times. J is TRBJ1-2 and V is TRBV30, with a tentative D call TRBD1 (6 bases). Germline CDR1 is GTSNPN and CDR2 is SVGIG (reference sequence). V lost 0 bases to trimming and J lost 3 bases, with 11 bases between them. The CDR3 has 14 residues. The CDR3 reads CAWSVQRTDYGYTF. The DNA of the CDR3 is TGTGCCTGGAGTGTACAAAGGACAGACTATGGCTACACCTTC. The variable domain in full, with the rest retrieved from reference TRBV30 and TRBJ1-2, is SQTIHQWPATLVQPVGSPLSLECTVEGTSNPNLYWYRQAAGRGLQLLFYSVGIGQISSEVPQNLSASRPQDRQFILSSKKLLLSDSGFYLCAWSVQRTDYGYTFGSGTRLTVV.

This chain joins TRBV20-1 and TRBJ2-2; 8 bases map to TRBD2. The V gene end was trimmed by 0 bases and the J gene end by 6 bases; junction bases not matched to a gene: 9. Germline V gives CDR1 DFQATT, CDR2 SNEGSKA (reference sequence). The CDR3 has 16 residues. CDR3 in DNA: TGCAGTGCTAGAGATATCACGGGGGGGCCCGCCGGGGAGCTGTTTTTT. It codes for CSARDITGGPAGELFF.

In its sample, this clonotype was seen many times. The rearrangement uses TRBV12-3 or TRBV12-4 and TRBJ1-1, with 7 bases fitting TRBD1. V dropped 7 bases and J dropped 0; count of bases not matched to a gene: 8. The CDR3 extends over 15 amino acids. CDR3 loop: CASTPSGGLNTEAFF. In nucleotides, the CDR3 is TGTGCCAGCACCCCGTCAGGGGGACTGAACACTGAAGCTTTCTTT.

This clonotype has more than one count but fewer than ten. This sequence joins TRBV2 and TRBJ1-1, with D perhaps matching TRBD1 (5 bases). Deletions cut 7 bases from V and 0 bases from J, with 12 bases between. This CDR3 region has 14 residues. Germline CDR1 and CDR2: SNHLY and FYNNEI. The CDR3 DNA reads TGTGCCAGCAAATACAGGTACTTGAACACTGAAGCTTTCTTT. Amino acids: CASKYRYLNTEAFF. The variable domain in full, with the rest retrieved from reference TRBV2 and TRBJ1-1, is EPEVTQTPSHQVTQMGQEVILRCVPISNHLYFYWYRQILGQKVEFLVSFYNNEISEKSEIFDDQFSVERPDGSNFTLKIRSTKLEDSAMYFCASKYRYLNTEAFFGQGTRLTVV.

This clonotype was observed a few times. The V and J genes are TRBV5-6 and TRBJ1-1; TRBD1 matches 7 bases. The CDR3 is made up of 17 amino acids. Germline CDR1 SGHDT, CDR2 YYEEEE. V shed 2 bases, J shed 0 bases, and the junction held 10 bases outside the gene matches. The CDR3 DNA sequence: TGTGCCAGCAGCTTTCTCTCGACGGGACAGATGAACACTGAAGCTTTCTTT. It specifies CASSFLSTGQMNTEAFF.

A remark on this clonotype: At one boundary the junction diverges from the germline segment, which might be a read error. The CDR3 here is CASSFFAASLNTETFF. CDR3 DNA: TGTGCCAGCAGTTTCTTCGCAGCGAGCTTGAACACTGAAACTTTCTTT. V and J are TRBV12-3 or TRBV12-4 and TRBJ1-1; D gene uncertain. The CDR3 totals 16 residues.

The chain couples TRBV19 to TRBJ1-5; D possibly corresponds to TRBD1 (6 bases). The germline V and J ends were trimmed by 7 bases and 3 bases, with 16 bases remaining between them. The CDR3 totals 15 residues. Germline CDR1 LNHDA, CDR2 SQIVND (reference sequence). In DNA form, the CDR3 reads TGTGCCAGTATAGGTCAAGGGGGGCTCAATCAGCCCCAGCATTTT. It yields the protein CASIGQGGLNQPQHF.

This chain joins TRBV3-1 and TRBJ2-1, with 8 positions matching TRBD1. The junction had 8 bases not matched to a gene; V was cut back by 3 bases and J by 10 bases. Germline V gene sequence: CDR1 LGHDT, CDR2 YNNKEL (reference sequence). The length of the CDR3 is 14 residues. The CDR3 spells CASSQGRRTGEQFF. For the CDR3, the DNA is TGTGCCAGCAGCCAGGGCCGGAGGACAGGGGAGCAGTTCTTC.

This clonotype was counted between two and nine times. This chain joins TRBV4-1 and TRBJ2-7; 9 bases map to TRBD1. Germline V gene lookup returns CDR1 MGHRA and CDR2 YSYEKL. V dropped 1 base and J dropped 0; count of bases not matched to a gene: 7. CDR3 size: 17 residues. The CDR3 sequence is CASSQGRQGDTSYEQYF. The CDR3 coding sequence is TGCGCCAGCAGCCAAGGGCGACAGGGGGATACCTCCTACGAGCAGTACTTC.

This clonotype showed up many times. The rearrangement links TRBV12-3 or TRBV12-4 to TRBJ1-6, with 7 bases identical to TRBD1. The CDR3 is 13 amino acids. V shed 5 bases, J shed 9 bases, and the junction held 4 bases outside the gene matches. CDR3 sequence (DNA): TGTGCCAGCAGTCGACAGGGCAGTTCACCCCTCCACTTT. Amino acid sequence: CASSRQGSSPLHF.

This chain connects TRBV25-1 to TRBJ1-1; TRBD1 is a possible D gene (6 bases). Germline loops: CDR1 MGHDK, CDR2 SYGVNS. With 5 bases removed from V and 5 bases from J, the gap between germline ends came to 24 bases. The CDR3 spans 17 residues. CDR3 DNA sequence: TGTGCCAGCAGTAACGTTTGGACAGTGGGGGTAGGAACTGAAGCTTTCTTT. Translating it yields CASSNVWTVGVGTEAFF.